The 25 T cell receptor beta chains below were found in one sample sequenced in a study of blood T cell repertoires in COVID-19. Using immunoSEQ multiplex PCR, the repertoire was profiled, and TCRdb retains in-frame clones only, with some absent. The sample gives a few hundred thousand clones, more than 70% of which show up once; approximately 7.2% is in the top ten. Sequencing was done on a sample of peripheral blood. The receptors come from a woman aged 25 to 39 who had recovered from COVID-19.

This clone was seen a few times. V usage is TRBV7-6 and J usage is TRBJ2-2; tentatively, D is TRBD2 (5 bases). The CDR3 has 15 residues. Germline lookup yields CDR1 SGHVS and CDR2 FNYEAQ. The ends were cut back, 1 base at V and 4 bases at J, with 10 bases in the middle. CDR3 amino acids: CASSLGDYFTGELFF. The CDR3, as DNA: TGTGCCAGCAGCTTAGGTGACTACTTCACCGGGGAGCTGTTTTTT.

The chain combines TRBV3-1 (or the pseudogene TRBV3-2) with TRBJ2-5; 10 positions agree with TRBD2. This CDR3 has 18 residues. J was trimmed by 1 base and V by 0 bases; bases with no gene match: 8. CDR1 is LGHDT, CDR2 YNNKEL, per germline (reference sequence). The CDR3 sequence: CASSQDWSLAGVQETQYF. The CDR3 bases are TGTGCCAGCAGCCAAGATTGGAGTCTAGCGGGAGTCCAAGAGACCCAGTACTTC.

The chain combines TRBV7-9 with TRBJ1-1; D perhaps matches TRBD1 (5 bases). Germline assignment: CDR1 SEHNR and CDR2 FQNEAQ (reference sequence). The CDR3 runs 12 residues. V lost 2 bases to trimming and J lost 8 bases, with 9 bases between them. CDR3 sequence reads: CASSLPDREAFF. The CDR3, as DNA: TGTGCCAGCAGCTTACCTGACAGAGAAGCTTTCTTT.

The gene calls are TRBV5-5 and TRBJ1-2; D unresolved. This CDR3 region has 12 residues. Per the germline V gene, CDR1 is SGHKS and CDR2 is YYEKEE (reference sequence). V lost 0 bases to trimming and J lost 8 bases, with 8 bases between them. CDR3 nucleotides: TGTGCCAGCAGCTTGGGGGCCTACGGCTACACCTTC. This gives the protein CASSLGAYGYTF.

The chain is built from TRBV28 and TRBJ2-7; the match to TRBD1 covers 7 bases. The CDR3 is 14 residues long. V shed 6 bases and J 5 bases; nucleotides not matched to a gene: 10. Germline V gene lookup returns CDR1 MDHEN and CDR2 SYDVKM. The CDR3 sequence: CASSLPTGVHEQYF. Written as DNA, the CDR3 is TGTGCCAGCAGCCTCCCCACAGGGGTTCACGAGCAGTACTTC.

This chain joins TRBV18 and TRBJ2-2; tentative D call: TRBD2 (6 bases). CDR3 length: 15 amino acids. CDR1 and CDR2 from the germline V gene are KGHSH and LQKENI. Trimming shortened V by 6 bases and J by 7 bases, and 18 bases separated the two germline ends. The CDR3 nucleotides are TGTGCCAGCTCCCCGACTAGGGGCAGTGGCGGGGAGCTGTTTTTT. Encoded protein: CASSPTRGSGGELFF.

This rearrangement joins TRBV7-8 to TRBJ1-3; D is unresolved. The V gene lost 3 bases and the J gene lost 0 bases, with 15 bases spanning the gap. The CDR3 has 17 residues. Germline lookup yields CDR1 SGHVS and CDR2 FQNEAQ. The DNA of the CDR3 is TGTGCCAGCAGCTTGGGCATCCCAATCGACTCTGGAAACACCATATATTTT. It is translated as CASSLGIPIDSGNTIYF.

This clone was observed many times. The chain is built from TRBV4-1 and TRBJ2-1; the match to TRBD2 covers 8 bases. Germline V lookup: CDR1 MGHRA, CDR2 YSYEKL. The length of the CDR3 is 18 residues. V was pared by 4 bases and J by 4 bases, with 15 bases of the junction left unmatched. CDR3 bases: TGCGCCAGCAGCCTCATCCAGCCGCGGGGGGTATTATACAATGAGCAGTTCTTC. This translates into CASSLIQPRGVLYNEQFF.

The chain is built from TRBV5-5 and TRBJ2-5, with no clear D. The CDR3 consists of 13 residues. The germline V gene has CDR1 SGHKS and CDR2 YYEKEE (reference sequence). V gave up 1 base and J gave up 4 bases, with 8 bases separating them. In DNA, the CDR3 is TGTGCCAGCAGCTTGTTCACTGGAGAGACCCAGTACTTC. It yields the protein CASSLFTGETQYF. The full variable domain, rest sourced from reference TRBV5-5 and TRBJ2-5, is DAGVTQSPTHLIKTRGQQVTLRCSPISGHKSVSWYQQVLGQGPQFIFQYYEKEERGRGNFPDRFSARQFPNYSSELNVNALLLGDSALYLCASSLFTGETQYFGPGTRLLVL.

The chain is built from TRBV4-2 and TRBJ2-2; 10 bases match TRBD1. CDR1 LGHNA and CDR2 YNFKEQ come from the germline V gene. The CDR3 loop spans 15 amino acids. J was trimmed by 5 bases and V by 5 bases; bases with no gene match: 5. The CDR3 loop is CASSDRDRGTGELFF. The CDR3 coding sequence is TGTGCCAGCAGCGACCGGGACAGGGGTACCGGGGAGCTGTTTTTT.

In its sample, this clone was seen once. The chain links TRBV19 to TRBJ2-7, with a tentative D call TRBD2 (5 bases). This CDR3 spans 12 amino acids. Deletions cut 3 bases from V and 3 bases from J, with 6 bases between. CDR1 and CDR2 from the germline V gene are LNHDA and SQIVND (reference sequence). The CDR3 reads CASSIRDYEQYF. DNA for the CDR3: TGTGCCAGTAGTATCCGGGACTACGAGCAGTACTTC.

V is TRBV28 and J is TRBJ2-7, with 11 positions matching TRBD2. With V trimmed by 7 bases and J by 2 bases, 10 bases remained unmatched. Germline CDR1 reads MDHEN; CDR2 reads SYDVKM. The CDR3 runs 16 residues. Written as DNA, the CDR3 is TGTGCCAGCACCGAATCCACTAGCGGGGGACCCTACGAGCAGTACTTC. Its translation is CASTESTSGGPYEQYF.

This sequence joins TRBV7-2 and TRBJ2-5; 7 bases are a match to TRBD1. CDR3 length: 13 residues. V lost 5 bases to trimming and J lost 4 bases; unmatched junction nucleotides: 4. Germline V CDR1 and CDR2: SGHTA, FQGNSA. The CDR3 protein is CASSEGTVETQYF. CDR3 DNA: TGTGCCAGCAGCGAGGGGACAGTAGAGACCCAGTACTTC.

The chain employs TRBV29-1 and TRBJ2-1, with 15 bases lining up with TRBD2. The CDR3 extends over 16 amino acids. J was trimmed by 9 bases and V by 6 bases; bases with no gene match: 12. Germline V gene lookup returns CDR1 SQVTM and CDR2 ANQGSEA. This chain's CDR3 is CSVRVSGLAGGSEQFF. The CDR3 DNA follows: TGCAGCGTACGGGTCTCGGGACTAGCGGGGGGTAGTGAGCAGTTCTTC.

V is TRBV10-3 and J is TRBJ2-3; D possibly corresponds to TRBD1 (6 bases). Per germline, CDR1 ENHRY and CDR2 SYGVKD. CDR3 length: 14 amino acids. Trimming left V 2 bases short and J 0 bases short, with 6 bases between. The CDR3 DNA sequence: TGTGCCATCAGTGAGACAGGGAGCACAGATACGCAGTATTTT. This encodes CAISETGSTDTQYF.

The V call is TRBV20-1, the J call TRBJ2-2; D is unresolved. V gave up 1 base and J gave up 6 bases, with 3 bases separating them. Germline CDR1 DFQATT, CDR2 SNEGSKA (reference sequence). This CDR3 is built from 11 residues. In nucleotides, the CDR3 is TGCAGTGCTAGAGCTCCCGGGGAGCTGTTTTTT. Translated: CSARAPGELFF.

The sample holds one count of this clone. V is TRBV10-2 and J is TRBJ2-7; D is unresolved. Germline V gene lookup returns CDR1 WSHSY and CDR2 SAAADI. V lost 3 bases and J lost 2, with 11 bases in between. The CDR3 spans 14 residues. The CDR3 sequence is CASSDDWPPYEQYF. CDR3 bases: TGCGCCAGCAGTGATGATTGGCCTCCCTACGAGCAGTACTTC.

The chain employs TRBV5-1 and TRBJ1-5; D possibly corresponds to TRBD1 (6 bases). Germline assignment: CDR1 SGHRS and CDR2 YFSETQ. CDR3 size: 15 residues. V lost 2 bases, J lost 3 bases, and 12 bases lay in between. The CDR3 is CASSFGTPNNQPQHF. In DNA, the CDR3 is TGCGCCAGCAGCTTTGGGACACCGAACAATCAGCCCCAGCATTTT. The complete variable domain, with remaining parts taken from reference TRBV5-1 and TRBJ1-5, reads KAGVTQTPRYLIKTRGQQVTLSCSPISGHRSVSWYQQTPGQGLQFLFEYFSETQRNKGNFPGRFSGRQFSNSRSEMNVSTLELGDSALYLCASSFGTPNNQPQHFGDGTRLSIL.

The chain couples TRBV4-1 to TRBJ1-4; the D is unclear. V lost 0 bases and J lost 0, with 8 bases in between. This CDR3 has 16 amino acids. The V gene's germline CDR1 is MGHRA and CDR2 YSYEKL. This CDR3 is CASSQEAGTTNEKLFF. The CDR3 coding sequence is TGCGCCAGCAGCCAAGAGGCAGGTACAACTAATGAAAAACTGTTTTTT.

This clone came up once. The chain carries TRBV5-1 and TRBJ1-4, with D tentatively TRBD1 (5 bases). The germline V and J ends were trimmed by 4 bases and 3 bases, with 10 bases remaining between them. The CDR3 consists of 14 residues. Germline CDR1 and CDR2: SGHRS and YFSETQ. This CDR3 reads CASSTTVANEKLFF. As DNA, the CDR3 is TGCGCCAGCAGCACGACAGTAGCTAATGAAAAACTGTTTTTT.

The CDR3 DNA follows: TGCGCCAGCAGCGGAACGACAGGGGGCACTGAAGCTTTCTTT. This translates into CASSGTTGGTEAFF. The genes are TRBV5-1 and TRBJ1-1; TRBD1 matches 9 bases. CDR1 and CDR2 (germline): SGHRS, YFSETQ. The J segment lost 4 bases and the V segment lost 4 bases, leaving 5 bases of the junction unmatched. The CDR3 consists of 14 residues.

CDR3: CASSLSRVTGELFF. In DNA, the CDR3 is TGTGCCAGCAGTTTAAGCCGAGTCACCGGGGAGCTGTTTTTT. The gene calls are TRBV6-5 and TRBJ2-2; no reliable D call. The germline gives CDR1 MNHEY, CDR2 SVGAGI. CDR3 length: 14 residues. Deletions cut 4 bases from V and 4 bases from J, with 10 bases between.

This clone was counted at least ten times. V is TRBV6-6 and J is TRBJ1-2; TRBD1 might be the D (5 bases). The V gene's germline CDR1 is MNHNY and CDR2 SVGAGI (reference sequence). CDR3 size: 13 residues. V was trimmed by 4 bases and J by 1 base, leaving 7 bases between them. The CDR3: CASSSGFNYGYTF. CDR3 in DNA: TGTGCCAGCAGTTCAGGGTTTAACTATGGCTACACCTTC.

The V call is TRBV2, the J call TRBJ2-1, with TRBD2 identical over 11 bases. V was pared by 1 base and J by 10 bases, with 6 bases of the junction left unmatched. The length of the CDR3 is 15 residues. CDR1 and CDR2 (germline): SNHLY, FYNNEI. This chain's CDR3 is CASSEGGTSGGEQFF. CDR3 coding DNA: TGTGCCAGCAGTGAAGGAGGGACTAGCGGCGGGGAGCAGTTCTTC.

The CDR3 coding sequence is TGTGCCAGCTCACCGAGACAGTATAACACTGAAGCTTTCTTT. Translated: CASSPRQYNTEAFF. The V gene is TRBV18, the J gene TRBJ1-1; tentatively, D is TRBD1 (5 bases). Germline values: CDR1 KGHSH, CDR2 LQKENI. This CDR3 comprises 14 residues. Trimming took 3 bases from V and 2 from J, leaving 10 bases between them.